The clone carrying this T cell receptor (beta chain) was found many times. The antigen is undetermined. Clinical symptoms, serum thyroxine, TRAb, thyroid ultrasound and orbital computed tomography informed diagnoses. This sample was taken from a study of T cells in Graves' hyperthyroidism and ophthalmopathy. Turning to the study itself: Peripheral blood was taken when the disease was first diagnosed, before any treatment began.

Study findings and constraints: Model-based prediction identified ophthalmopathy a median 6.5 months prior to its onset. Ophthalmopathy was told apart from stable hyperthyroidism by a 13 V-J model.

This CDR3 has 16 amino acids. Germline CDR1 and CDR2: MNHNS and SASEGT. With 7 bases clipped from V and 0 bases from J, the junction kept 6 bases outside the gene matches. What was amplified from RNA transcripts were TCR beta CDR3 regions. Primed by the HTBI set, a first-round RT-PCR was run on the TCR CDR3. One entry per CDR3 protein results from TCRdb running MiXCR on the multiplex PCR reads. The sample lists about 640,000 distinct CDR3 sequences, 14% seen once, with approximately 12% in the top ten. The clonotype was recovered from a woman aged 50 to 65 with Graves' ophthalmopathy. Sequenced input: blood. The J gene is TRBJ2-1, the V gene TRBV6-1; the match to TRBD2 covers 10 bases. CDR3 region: CASKNGLAVSYNEQFF. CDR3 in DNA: TGTGCCAGCAAGAACGGACTAGCGGTCTCCTACAATGAGCAGTTCTTC.